Listed below are T cell receptor beta chains from one sample, sequenced in a study of graft-versus-host responses after intestinal transplantation. Only in-frame clones appear in the TCRdb table, and some are missing; sequencing was by immunoSEQ multiplex PCR. The sample lists some 13,000 clones, about four fifths occurring once. Sequencing was performed on PBMCs, taken after intestinal transplantation. All receptors come from a human patient who received an intestinal transplant, so some T cells may come from the graft donor. Each CDR3 is given with its conserved first and last residue. Fields, in order: D gene, V gene, clone size, J gene, CDR3 DNA, CDR3 protein. The D gene is left open where the match is weak. Clone size is not always given. Where it is, it says once, few, many or a class for expanded clones.

D: .; V: TRBV5-8; size: .; J: TRBJ2-2; DNA: TGTGCCAGCAGCCCGGATAGGGGAAACACCGGGGAGCTGTTTTTT; CDR3: CASSPDRGNTGELFF
D: .; V: TRBV5-4; size: once; J: TRBJ2-5; DNA: TGTGCCAGCAGCCCCGGAGGGGGGGCATTGGAGACCCAGTACTTC; CDR3: CASSPGGGALETQYF
D: TRBD1; V: TRBV7-3; size: .; J: TRBJ1-1; DNA: TGTGCCAGCAGCTTGGGGACAGGGAACACTGAAGCTTTCTTT; CDR3: CASSLGTGNTEAFF
D: .; V: TRBV18; size: .; J: TRBJ1-1; DNA: TGTGCCAGCTCACCACTTGATACGACTGAAGCTTTCTTT; CDR3: CASSPLDTTEAFF
D: .; V: TRBV6-5; size: .; J: TRBJ2-2; DNA: TGTGCCAGCGAGGACAGGAACACCGGGGAGCTGTTTTTT; CDR3: CASEDRNTGELFF
D: .; V: TRBV6-6; size: few; J: TRBJ1-5; DNA: TGTGCCAGCAGCCCCGTATCTGGGCTCAATCAGCCCCAGCATTTT; CDR3: CASSPVSGLNQPQHF
D: TRBD1; V: TRBV5-5; size: once; J: TRBJ1-5; DNA: TGTGCCAGCAGCTCCAGGGGGATGAGCAATCAGCCCCAGCATTTT; CDR3: CASSSRGMSNQPQHF
D: TRBD1; V: TRBV10-1; size: .; J: TRBJ2-7; DNA: TGCGCCAGCAGTGAGACAGGGGGCCCCTACGAGCAGTACTTC; CDR3: CASSETGGPYEQYF
D: .; V: TRBV9; size: .; J: TRBJ1-3; DNA: TGTGCCAGCAGCGTAGGGGAAGGTGGAAACACCATATATTTT; CDR3: CASSVGEGGNTIYF
D: TRBD1; V: TRBV5-8; size: .; J: TRBJ1-1; DNA: TGTGCCAGCAGCTACTACAGGGGAGGAGGCACTGAAGCTTTCTTT; CDR3: CASSYYRGGGTEAFF
D: TRBD1; V: TRBV6-1; size: few; J: TRBJ1-5; DNA: TGTGCCAGCAGTGCCCTCGGACAGGGGCGCGATCAGCCCCAGCATTTT; CDR3: CASSALGQGRDQPQHF
D: .; V: TRBV28; size: few; J: TRBJ2-6; DNA: TGTGCCAGCAGTGAAAGGGGAGCAGGGGCCAACGTCCTGACTTTC; CDR3: CASSERGAGANVLTF
D: .; V: TRBV28; size: few; J: TRBJ1-1; DNA: TGTGCCAGCTTGCCAGGGATGAACACTGAAGCTTTCTTT; CDR3: CASLPGMNTEAFF
D: TRBD2; V: TRBV6-1; size: .; J: TRBJ2-5; DNA: TGTGCCAGCAGTGAGGCCACTAGCGGGAGACAGACCCAGTACTTC; CDR3: CASSEATSGRQTQYF
D: .; V: TRBV6-1; size: once; J: TRBJ2-7; DNA: TGTGCCAGCAGTGAAGGGGTTTCCTACGAGCAGTACTTC; CDR3: CASSEGVSYEQYF
D: TRBD1; V: TRBV6-6; size: .; J: TRBJ1-2; DNA: TGTGCCAGCAGTTCAGGGACAGGGGGGTATGGCTACACCTTC; CDR3: CASSSGTGGYGYTF
D: .; V: TRBV30; size: once; J: TRBJ1-2; DNA: TGTGCCTGGAGTGTTTGGGGGACTAACTTGGATGGCTACACCTTC; CDR3: CAWSVWGTNLDGYTF
D: .; V: TRBV30; size: .; J: TRBJ2-7; DNA: TGTGCCTGGAGTGACCCAGGGCGTTCCTACGAGCAGTACTTC; CDR3: CAWSDPGRSYEQYF
D: TRBD2; V: TRBV2; size: few; J: TRBJ2-7; DNA: TGTGCCAGCTTAGCGGGACCGGCTTTCTACGAGCAGTACTTC; CDR3: CASLAGPAFYEQYF
D: .; V: TRBV11-1; size: .; J: TRBJ2-7; DNA: TGTGCCAGCAGCTCTAGTAACAACGAGCAGTACTTC; CDR3: CASSSSNNEQYF
D: .; V: TRBV29-1; size: .; J: TRBJ2-1; DNA: TGCAGCGTTGAAATCTGGGGCGCGCAGTTCTTC; CDR3: CSVEIWGAQFF
D: .; V: TRBV28; size: .; J: TRBJ2-1; DNA: TGTGCCAGCAGTTGGCACAATGAGCAGTTCTTC; CDR3: CASSWHNEQFF
D: .; V: TRBV19; size: .; J: TRBJ2-7; DNA: TGTGCCAGTAGCCCCGGGCAGGGGAGCTCCTACGAGCAGTACTTC; CDR3: CASSPGQGSSYEQYF
D: .; V: TRBV9; size: .; J: TRBJ1-3; DNA: TGTGCCAGCGGGTTCTCCTCTGGAAACACCATATATTTT; CDR3: CASGFSSGNTIYF
D: .; V: TRBV6-6; size: .; J: TRBJ1-5; DNA: TGTGCCAGCAGCACGCACCGGGATGGGAATCAGCCCCAGCATTTT; CDR3: CASSTHRDGNQPQHF
D: .; V: TRBV9; size: .; J: TRBJ1-2; DNA: TGTGCCAGCAGCGTAGAACCAGGAACTAACTATGGCTACACCTTC; CDR3: CASSVEPGTNYGYTF
D: .; V: TRBV27; size: .; J: TRBJ1-5; DNA: TGTGCCAGCAGTTTTCAGAATCAGCCCCAGCATTTT; CDR3: CASSFQNQPQHF
D: TRBD2; V: TRBV7-9; size: .; J: TRBJ2-7; DNA: TGTGCCAGCAGCTCCGACGGGACTAGCGGGATGTACTACGAGCAGTACTTC; CDR3: CASSSDGTSGMYYEQYF
D: .; V: TRBV18; size: .; J: TRBJ2-7; DNA: TGTGCCAGCTCGGCTATCCGGGACACCTCCTACGAGCAGTACTTC; CDR3: CASSAIRDTSYEQYF
D: TRBD1; V: TRBV7-8; size: .; J: TRBJ2-5; DNA: TGTGCCAGCAGCCAGAGGACAGGTGGTGGCCAAGAGACCCAGTACTTC; CDR3: CASSQRTGGGQETQYF
D: TRBD2; V: TRBV4-1; size: .; J: TRBJ2-2; DNA: TGCGCCAGCAGCCAAGGGACTAGCGGCGGCTTTCAAGGGGAGCTGTTTTTT; CDR3: CASSQGTSGGFQGELFF
D: .; V: TRBV28; size: medium-sized; J: TRBJ2-7; DNA: TGTGCCAGCAGTAACGAGGGCTTTTACTACGAGCAGTACTTC; CDR3: CASSNEGFYYEQYF
D: TRBD1; V: TRBV29-1; size: .; J: TRBJ1-2; DNA: TGCAGCGTTGACTCCGGAGGGGGCCCTAACTATGGCTACACCTTC; CDR3: CSVDSGGGPNYGYTF
D: TRBD2; V: TRBV11-2; size: .; J: TRBJ2-5; DNA: TGTGCCAGCAGCTTACCGGGACTAGCGGGGCAAGAGACCCAGTACTTC; CDR3: CASSLPGLAGQETQYF
D: TRBD1; V: TRBV9; size: .; J: TRBJ2-7; DNA: TGTGCCAGCAGCGCAACAGGGGGCTACGAGCAGTACTTC; CDR3: CASSATGGYEQYF
D: TRBD2; V: TRBV27; size: .; J: TRBJ2-1; DNA: TGTGCCAGCAAACTAGCGGGAGGGGTGAATGAGCAGTTCTTC; CDR3: CASKLAGGVNEQFF
D: .; V: TRBV6-6; size: few; J: TRBJ2-3; DNA: TGTGCCAGCAGTACCCCCCCCACAGATACGCAGTATTTT; CDR3: CASSTPPTDTQYF
D: .; V: TRBV18; size: .; J: TRBJ2-7; DNA: TGTGCCAGCTCACCAGGGGGTTACAGGGTCGAGCAGTACTTC; CDR3: CASSPGGYRVEQYF
D: .; V: TRBV9; size: .; J: TRBJ2-2; DNA: TGTGCCAGCACCGGCCCCGGGAAGAACACCGGGGAGCTGTTTTTT; CDR3: CASTGPGKNTGELFF
D: .; V: TRBV6-1; size: .; J: TRBJ2-1; DNA: TGTGCCAGCAGTGAGAGCGGTGGGGATGAGCAGTTCTTC; CDR3: CASSESGGDEQFF
D: .; V: TRBV30; size: few; J: TRBJ1-4; DNA: TGTGCCTGGAGTCTGGACGTTTATGAAAAACTGTTTTTT; CDR3: CAWSLDVYEKLFF
D: .; V: TRBV11-2; size: .; J: TRBJ1-2; DNA: TGTGCCAGCAGCTTAGCAGTGGTCGGGAGGAGGGACTATGGCTACACCTTC; CDR3: CASSLAVVGRRDYGYTF
D: TRBD2; V: TRBV7-9; size: .; J: TRBJ2-1; DNA: TGTGCCAGCAGCCAGAGGGGACTACCTGAGCAGTTCTTC; CDR3: CASSQRGLPEQFF
D: .; V: TRBV13; size: .; J: TRBJ2-3; DNA: TGTGCCAGCAGCTTAGACTGGTATCCCAGGGGTAGATCAGATACGCAGTATTTT; CDR3: CASSLDWYPRGRSDTQYF
D: TRBD2; V: TRBV7-9; size: .; J: TRBJ2-7; DNA: TGTGCCAGCAGCTTAGGGCTAGCGGGAGGCGAGCAGTACTTC; CDR3: CASSLGLAGGEQYF
D: .; V: TRBV4-1; size: .; J: TRBJ2-7; DNA: TGCGCCAGCAGCCAAGTCGTGACTGAGACCTACGAGCAGTACTTC; CDR3: CASSQVVTETYEQYF
D: .; V: TRBV6-5; size: once; J: TRBJ2-3; DNA: TGTGCCACCGTTGAGGGGCAAGGGAGTCCAACGCAGTATTTT; CDR3: CATVEGQGSPTQYF
D: TRBD1; V: TRBV10-3; size: .; J: TRBJ2-7; DNA: TGTGCCATCAGCTGGGACAGCACCTACGAGCAGTACTTC; CDR3: CAISWDSTYEQYF
D: .; V: TRBV5-4; size: .; J: TRBJ2-7; DNA: TGTGCCAGCAGCTTGCGCGGGGCTGAATACGAGCAGTACTTC; CDR3: CASSLRGAEYEQYF
D: TRBD1; V: TRBV5-4; size: .; J: TRBJ2-5; DNA: TGTGCCAGCAGCTTGGGGACAGGACCGGAGACCCAGTACTTC; CDR3: CASSLGTGPETQYF